A selection of T cell receptor beta chains follows, all from one sample in a study of human thymus T cells. Generated by immunoSEQ multiplex PCR, the TCRdb table keeps only in-frame clones and is missing some. The sample has 45,000 to 50,000 clones; over 90% are singletons. The sequenced material came from blood. The source is a girl under three years old with a congenital heart defect but otherwise immunologically healthy. CDR3s include the opening cysteine and the closing phenylalanine or tryptophan. Each record gives: clone size, CDR3 length, D gene, V gene, J gene, CDR3 DNA, CDR3 protein. A D gene is named only where the DNA matches it firmly. The size field is filled for only some rows; it gives once, few, many or a size class.

abundance: once; len: 15; d_gene: TRBD1; v_gene: TRBV19; j_gene: TRBJ2-3; CDR3nt: TGTGCCAGTAAAGACAGGGGAGTATCAACAGATACGCAGTATTTT; CDR3aa: CASKDRGVSTDTQYF
abundance: NA; len: 12; d_gene: NA; v_gene: TRBV5-5; j_gene: TRBJ2-1; CDR3nt: TGTGCCAGCAGCTTTCCCCCGAATGAGCAGTTCTTC; CDR3aa: CASSFPPNEQFF
abundance: NA; len: 11; d_gene: NA; v_gene: TRBV6-1; j_gene: TRBJ2-2; CDR3nt: TGTGCCAGCAGGGGGACCGGGGAGCTGTTTTTT; CDR3aa: CASRGTGELFF
abundance: NA; len: 13; d_gene: NA; v_gene: TRBV6-1; j_gene: TRBJ1-5; CDR3nt: TGTGCCAGCTCCTGGGTGAGGAATCAGCCCCAGCATTTT; CDR3aa: CASSWVRNQPQHF
abundance: NA; len: 16; d_gene: NA; v_gene: TRBV19; j_gene: TRBJ2-7; CDR3nt: TGTGCCAGTAGCAACATTCGGGCGGGGTCCTTTGGAGAGCAGTACTTC; CDR3aa: CASSNIRAGSFGEQYF
abundance: NA; len: 14; d_gene: NA; v_gene: TRBV28; j_gene: TRBJ1-5; CDR3nt: TGTGCCAGCAGTTTCCGGGGGGGCAATCAGCCCCAGCATTTT; CDR3aa: CASSFRGGNQPQHF
abundance: NA; len: 15; d_gene: NA; v_gene: TRBV27; j_gene: TRBJ1-2; CDR3nt: TGTGCCAGCAGCCCACGGGACCGACCGTACTATGGCTACACCTTC; CDR3aa: CASSPRDRPYYGYTF
abundance: NA; len: 16; d_gene: TRBD2; v_gene: TRBV5-4; j_gene: TRBJ2-3; CDR3nt: TGTGCCAGCAGCCCCATCCTAGCGGGAGGGGGAGATACGCAGTATTTT; CDR3aa: CASSPILAGGGDTQYF
abundance: NA; len: 15; d_gene: TRBD1; v_gene: TRBV27; j_gene: TRBJ2-2; CDR3nt: TGTGCCAGCAGTTGGGACAGGGGGTTGATAGGGGAGCTGTTTTTT; CDR3aa: CASSWDRGLIGELFF
abundance: NA; len: 19; d_gene: TRBD2; v_gene: TRBV7-4; j_gene: TRBJ2-1; CDR3nt: TGTGCCAGCAGCCCCGGGTTGCTAGCGGGAGGGCCGTGGGACAATGAGCAGTTCTTC; CDR3aa: CASSPGLLAGGPWDNEQFF
abundance: NA; len: 11; d_gene: NA; v_gene: TRBV20-1; j_gene: TRBJ2-5; CDR3nt: TGCAGGGCCCGTCGCCAAGAGACCCAGTACTTC; CDR3aa: CRARRQETQYF
abundance: NA; len: 15; d_gene: NA; v_gene: TRBV5-1; j_gene: TRBJ1-1; CDR3nt: TGCGCCAGCAGTTCTCGACAGGCCCTGAACACTGAAGCTTTCTTT; CDR3aa: CASSSRQALNTEAFF
abundance: few; len: 11; d_gene: NA; v_gene: TRBV29-1; j_gene: TRBJ1-1; CDR3nt: TGCAGCGTAGGGCTCAACACTGAAGCTTTCTTT; CDR3aa: CSVGLNTEAFF
abundance: NA; len: 17; d_gene: TRBD2; v_gene: TRBV11-3; j_gene: TRBJ2-5; CDR3nt: TGTGCCAGCAGCTTGGCCGGGACTAGCGGGGGCCAAGAGACCCAGTACTTC; CDR3aa: CASSLAGTSGGQETQYF
abundance: once; len: 18; d_gene: TRBD2; v_gene: TRBV7-2; j_gene: TRBJ2-7; CDR3nt: TGTGCCAGCAGCCCGAGGGGACTAGCGGGCGGACCTTCCTACGAGCAGTACTTC; CDR3aa: CASSPRGLAGGPSYEQYF
abundance: NA; len: 13; d_gene: TRBD1; v_gene: TRBV5-5; j_gene: TRBJ1-2; CDR3nt: TGTGCCAGCAGCCCAGGACAGGCCCAAGGCTACACCTTC; CDR3aa: CASSPGQAQGYTF
abundance: NA; len: 12; d_gene: TRBD2; v_gene: TRBV27; j_gene: TRBJ2-5; CDR3nt: TGTGCCACCTGGCGAGCGGGGGAGACCCAGTACTTC; CDR3aa: CATWRAGETQYF
abundance: NA; len: 13; d_gene: NA; v_gene: TRBV2; j_gene: TRBJ2-2; CDR3nt: TGTGCCAGCAGTGTTAGGCCCGCCGGGGAGCTGTTTTTT; CDR3aa: CASSVRPAGELFF
abundance: NA; len: 16; d_gene: TRBD2; v_gene: TRBV2; j_gene: TRBJ2-2; CDR3nt: TGTGCCAGCAGTGACACCGGGAGGTCCAACACCGGGGAGCTGTTTTTT; CDR3aa: CASSDTGRSNTGELFF
abundance: NA; len: 15; d_gene: TRBD1; v_gene: TRBV6-1; j_gene: TRBJ1-2; CDR3nt: TGTGCCAGCAGTGGCGGGACAGTCTTCAACTATGGCTACACCTTC; CDR3aa: CASSGGTVFNYGYTF
abundance: NA; len: 15; d_gene: TRBD2; v_gene: TRBV4-1; j_gene: TRBJ2-7; CDR3nt: TGCGCCAGCAGCCAAGGAACTAGCGGGGGCTACGAGCAGTACTTC; CDR3aa: CASSQGTSGGYEQYF
abundance: NA; len: 17; d_gene: NA; v_gene: TRBV5-8; j_gene: TRBJ2-5; CDR3nt: TGTGCCAGCAGCTTGGTCCGTTTAACGAACCAGGTGAAGACCCAGTACTTC; CDR3aa: CASSLVRLTNQVKTQYF
abundance: once; len: 13; d_gene: TRBD1; v_gene: TRBV10-3; j_gene: TRBJ1-2; CDR3nt: TGTGCCACCCGGGACAGGGTAAACTATGGCTACACCTTC; CDR3aa: CATRDRVNYGYTF
abundance: NA; len: 12; d_gene: NA; v_gene: TRBV19; j_gene: TRBJ1-5; CDR3nt: TGTGCCAGTCGGGGTCTTAATCAGCCCCAGCATTTT; CDR3aa: CASRGLNQPQHF
abundance: NA; len: 16; d_gene: NA; v_gene: TRBV29-1; j_gene: TRBJ1-4; CDR3nt: TGCAGCGTTTCTTATGGGACGTCGGCAACTAATGAAAAACTGTTTTTT; CDR3aa: CSVSYGTSATNEKLFF
abundance: NA; len: 14; d_gene: TRBD1; v_gene: TRBV11-2; j_gene: TRBJ1-1; CDR3nt: TGTGCCAGCAGCCGGGGGACAGGGAGCACTGAAGCTTTCTTT; CDR3aa: CASSRGTGSTEAFF
abundance: NA; len: 14; d_gene: TRBD1; v_gene: TRBV28; j_gene: TRBJ1-4; CDR3nt: TGTGCCAGCAGTCCGACAGGGGCCTGGGAAAAACTGTTTTTT; CDR3aa: CASSPTGAWEKLFF
abundance: NA; len: 18; d_gene: TRBD2; v_gene: TRBV5-4; j_gene: TRBJ2-5; CDR3nt: TGTGCCAGCAGCGATCACACTTTTAGCGGGAGCAGACCGAAGACCCAGTACTTC; CDR3aa: CASSDHTFSGSRPKTQYF
abundance: NA; len: 16; d_gene: NA; v_gene: TRBV12-5; j_gene: TRBJ1-2; CDR3nt: TGTGCTAGTGGCCCCAATACAGTCAGCCAGGGGAATGGCTACACCTTC; CDR3aa: CASGPNTVSQGNGYTF
abundance: NA; len: 16; d_gene: TRBD2; v_gene: TRBV7-9; j_gene: TRBJ2-5; CDR3nt: TGTGCCAGCAGCATAGGGACTAGGATGGGGCAAGAGACCCAGTACTTC; CDR3aa: CASSIGTRMGQETQYF
abundance: NA; len: 20; d_gene: TRBD2; v_gene: TRBV5-1; j_gene: TRBJ2-1; CDR3nt: TGCGCCAGCAGCTTGGCGGCTAGCGGAAACCCCCACCTTATCCTCAATGAGCAGTTCTTC; CDR3aa: CASSLAASGNPHLILNEQFF
abundance: NA; len: 15; d_gene: NA; v_gene: TRBV5-1; j_gene: TRBJ2-1; CDR3nt: TGCGCCAGCAGCCCCACCGGCTTCTCCTACAATGAGCAGTTCTTC; CDR3aa: CASSPTGFSYNEQFF
abundance: NA; len: 16; d_gene: TRBD2; v_gene: TRBV5-1; j_gene: TRBJ2-1; CDR3nt: TGCGCCAGCAGCTCCTCGGGCCTAGCGGGCTACAATGAGCAGTTCTTC; CDR3aa: CASSSSGLAGYNEQFF
abundance: NA; len: 16; d_gene: NA; v_gene: TRBV5-6; j_gene: TRBJ2-6; CDR3nt: TGTGCCAGCAGCTTAGGACGGGCCTCTGGGGCCAACGTCCTGACTTTC; CDR3aa: CASSLGRASGANVLTF
abundance: NA; len: 18; d_gene: TRBD2; v_gene: TRBV30; j_gene: TRBJ2-3; CDR3nt: TGTGCCGGCCTAATCAGGGCTTATAGCGGGAGGGCGAGGCGGACGCAGTATTTT; CDR3aa: CAGLIRAYSGRARRTQYF
abundance: NA; len: 15; d_gene: NA; v_gene: TRBV6-1; j_gene: TRBJ2-5; CDR3nt: TGTGCCAGCGGCGTCGGGGAGACAGTCCAAGAGACCCAGTACTTC; CDR3aa: CASGVGETVQETQYF
abundance: NA; len: 15; d_gene: NA; v_gene: TRBV30; j_gene: TRBJ2-3; CDR3nt: TGTGCCTGGAGTTTAGGGAGTACGAGCACAGATACGCAGTATTTT; CDR3aa: CAWSLGSTSTDTQYF
abundance: NA; len: 14; d_gene: NA; v_gene: TRBV5-1; j_gene: TRBJ2-1; CDR3nt: TGCGCCAGCAGCTTGGAGTCCCCCTACAATGAGCAGTTCTTC; CDR3aa: CASSLESPYNEQFF
abundance: NA; len: 16; d_gene: TRBD2; v_gene: TRBV19; j_gene: TRBJ2-3; CDR3nt: TGTGCCAGTAGCTACTTTAGCGGGGCCTACACAGATACGCAGTATTTT; CDR3aa: CASSYFSGAYTDTQYF
abundance: NA; len: 14; d_gene: TRBD1; v_gene: TRBV4-1; j_gene: TRBJ1-1; CDR3nt: TGCGCCAGCAGCCAGGACAGGGGCCGACATGAAGCTTTCTTT; CDR3aa: CASSQDRGRHEAFF
abundance: once; len: 13; d_gene: NA; v_gene: TRBV7-6; j_gene: TRBJ2-7; CDR3nt: TGTGCCAGCAGGAACGGCGCGGGCTACGAGCAGTACTTC; CDR3aa: CASRNGAGYEQYF
abundance: NA; len: 18; d_gene: TRBD2; v_gene: TRBV27; j_gene: TRBJ2-1; CDR3nt: TGTGCCAGCAGTTCCTTCGGGACTAGCGGGAGCTCTTACAATGAGCAGTTCTTC; CDR3aa: CASSSFGTSGSSYNEQFF
abundance: NA; len: 13; d_gene: TRBD1; v_gene: TRBV25-1; j_gene: TRBJ2-1; CDR3nt: TGTGCCAGCAGTGGGGACAGGGTCGGGAAGCAGTTCTTC; CDR3aa: CASSGDRVGKQFF
abundance: NA; len: 13; d_gene: TRBD1; v_gene: TRBV7-9; j_gene: TRBJ2-7; CDR3nt: TGTGCCAGCGGATCCCCGGGACAGGGCGAGCAGTACTTC; CDR3aa: CASGSPGQGEQYF
abundance: NA; len: 15; d_gene: TRBD2; v_gene: TRBV19; j_gene: TRBJ2-1; CDR3nt: TGTGCCAGTAGTACCCAGCCGGGACTAGCCGATGAGCAGTTCTTC; CDR3aa: CASSTQPGLADEQFF
abundance: NA; len: 13; d_gene: TRBD1; v_gene: TRBV27; j_gene: TRBJ2-7; CDR3nt: TGTGCCAGCAGTCACCGGGACAGGGACGAGCAGTACTTC; CDR3aa: CASSHRDRDEQYF
abundance: NA; len: 11; d_gene: NA; v_gene: TRBV27; j_gene: TRBJ2-5; CDR3nt: TGTGCCAGACAACGAGGAGAGACCCAGTACTTC; CDR3aa: CARQRGETQYF
abundance: NA; len: 15; d_gene: TRBD1; v_gene: TRBV5-6; j_gene: TRBJ1-1; CDR3nt: TGTGCCAGCAGCGGCAGGGACAGGGCACTCGCTGAAGCTTTCTTT; CDR3aa: CASSGRDRALAEAFF
abundance: NA; len: 16; d_gene: TRBD2; v_gene: TRBV4-1; j_gene: TRBJ2-3; CDR3nt: TGCGCCAGCAGCCAGGCTCTAGCGGCTCTCACAGATACGCAGTATTTT; CDR3aa: CASSQALAALTDTQYF
abundance: NA; len: 17; d_gene: TRBD1; v_gene: TRBV7-7; j_gene: TRBJ2-2; CDR3nt: TGTGCCAGCAGCAGAGGGACAGGGGGAGTTAGGACCGGGGAGCTGTTTTTT; CDR3aa: CASSRGTGGVRTGELFF
abundance: NA; len: 11; d_gene: NA; v_gene: TRBV10-3; j_gene: TRBJ1-2; CDR3nt: TGTGCCACCACAGGTTTCTATGGCTACACCTTC; CDR3aa: CATTGFYGYTF
abundance: NA; len: 13; d_gene: NA; v_gene: TRBV11-2; j_gene: TRBJ2-7; CDR3nt: TGTGCCAGCAGGGTCAGGGCTATCACCGAGCAGTACTTC; CDR3aa: CASRVRAITEQYF
abundance: NA; len: 13; d_gene: NA; v_gene: TRBV10-3; j_gene: TRBJ2-4; CDR3nt: TGTGCCAGCGCCCAGGGTTCCATTACATACCAGTACTTC; CDR3aa: CASAQGSITYQYF
abundance: NA; len: 16; d_gene: NA; v_gene: TRBV10-3; j_gene: TRBJ2-1; CDR3nt: TGTGCCATCAGGGGGGGAGAGGTCCCCACCTACAATGAGCAGTTCTTC; CDR3aa: CAIRGGEVPTYNEQFF
abundance: NA; len: 13; d_gene: NA; v_gene: TRBV25-1; j_gene: TRBJ1-5; CDR3nt: TGTGCCAGCAGTCGAGAGGGGGGGAAGCCCCAGCATTTT; CDR3aa: CASSREGGKPQHF
abundance: NA; len: 16; d_gene: NA; v_gene: TRBV4-2; j_gene: TRBJ1-4; CDR3nt: TGTGCCAGCAGCCAAGATCGGACGAAGTTGGGTGAAAAACTGTTTTTT; CDR3aa: CASSQDRTKLGEKLFF
abundance: NA; len: 15; d_gene: NA; v_gene: TRBV5-4; j_gene: TRBJ2-1; CDR3nt: TGTGCCAGCAGCTTGGGCCCCATAGTGGGCAATGAGCAGTTCTTC; CDR3aa: CASSLGPIVGNEQFF
abundance: NA; len: 16; d_gene: NA; v_gene: TRBV7-2; j_gene: TRBJ2-2; CDR3nt: TGTGCCAGCAGCTTCGGACGGATAACGAACACCGGGGAGCTGTTTTTT; CDR3aa: CASSFGRITNTGELFF